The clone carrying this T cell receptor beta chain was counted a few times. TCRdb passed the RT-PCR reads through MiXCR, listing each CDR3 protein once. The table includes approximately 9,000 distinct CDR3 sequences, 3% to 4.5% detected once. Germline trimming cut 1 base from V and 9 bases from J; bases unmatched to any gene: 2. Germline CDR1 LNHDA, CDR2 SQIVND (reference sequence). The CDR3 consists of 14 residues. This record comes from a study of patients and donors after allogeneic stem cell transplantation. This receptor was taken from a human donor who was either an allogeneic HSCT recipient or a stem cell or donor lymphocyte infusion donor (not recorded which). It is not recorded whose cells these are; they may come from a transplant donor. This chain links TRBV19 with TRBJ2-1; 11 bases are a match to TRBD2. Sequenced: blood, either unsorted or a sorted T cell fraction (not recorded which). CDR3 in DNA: TGTGCCAGTAGTATAGGACTAGCGGGATTTGAGCAGTTCTTC. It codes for CASSIGLAGFEQFF.